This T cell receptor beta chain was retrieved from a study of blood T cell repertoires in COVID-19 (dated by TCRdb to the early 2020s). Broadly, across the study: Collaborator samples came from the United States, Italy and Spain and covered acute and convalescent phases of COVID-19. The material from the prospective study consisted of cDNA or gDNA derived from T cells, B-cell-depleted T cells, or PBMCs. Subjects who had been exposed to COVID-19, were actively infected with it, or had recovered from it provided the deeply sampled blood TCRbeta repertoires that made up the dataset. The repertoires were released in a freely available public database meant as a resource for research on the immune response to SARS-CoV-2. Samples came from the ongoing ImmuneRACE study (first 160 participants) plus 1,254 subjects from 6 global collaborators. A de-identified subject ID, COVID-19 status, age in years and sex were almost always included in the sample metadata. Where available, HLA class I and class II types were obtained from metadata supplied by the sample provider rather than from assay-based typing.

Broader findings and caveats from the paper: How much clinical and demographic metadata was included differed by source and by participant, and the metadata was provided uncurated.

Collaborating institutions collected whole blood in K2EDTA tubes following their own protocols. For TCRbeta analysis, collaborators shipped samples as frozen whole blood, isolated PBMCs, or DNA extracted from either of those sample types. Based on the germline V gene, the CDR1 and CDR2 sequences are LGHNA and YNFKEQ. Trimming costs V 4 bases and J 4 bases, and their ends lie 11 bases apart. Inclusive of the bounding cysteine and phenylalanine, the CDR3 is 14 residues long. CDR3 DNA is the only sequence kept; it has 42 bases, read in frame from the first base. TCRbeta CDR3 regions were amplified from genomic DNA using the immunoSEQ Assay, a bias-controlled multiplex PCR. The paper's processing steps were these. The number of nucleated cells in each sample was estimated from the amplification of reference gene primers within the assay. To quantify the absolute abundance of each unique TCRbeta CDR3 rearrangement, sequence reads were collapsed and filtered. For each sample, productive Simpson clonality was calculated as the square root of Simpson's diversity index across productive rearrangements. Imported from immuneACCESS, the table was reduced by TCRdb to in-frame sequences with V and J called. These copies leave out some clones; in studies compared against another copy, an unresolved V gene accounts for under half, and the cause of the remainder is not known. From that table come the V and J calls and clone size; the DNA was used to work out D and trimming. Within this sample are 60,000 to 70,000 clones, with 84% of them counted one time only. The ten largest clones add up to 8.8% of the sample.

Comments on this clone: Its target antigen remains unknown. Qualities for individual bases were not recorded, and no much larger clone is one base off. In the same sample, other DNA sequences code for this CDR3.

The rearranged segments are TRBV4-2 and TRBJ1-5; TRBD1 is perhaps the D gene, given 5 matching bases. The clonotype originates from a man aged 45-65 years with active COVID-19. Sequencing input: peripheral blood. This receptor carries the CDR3 CASSPSGGNQPQHF. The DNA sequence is TGTGCCAGCAGCCCGTCGGGGGGTAATCAGCCCCAGCATTTT.